This TCR beta chain is drawn from a study of CD8+ T cells in alopecia areata. Per the germline V gene, CDR1 is SGHDN and CDR2 is FVKESK. The CDR3 has 15 amino acids. Trimming took 1 base from V and 0 from J, leaving 6 bases between them. Study-level findings and limits: Scalp sequencing captures resident alphabeta T cells of normal skin too.

In alopecia areata patients, both lesional scalp punch biopsies and peripheral blood were collected. In regard to this clone: Its antigen is currently unknown.

cDNA serving as the sequencing template came from extracted, reverse transcribed RNA. Using immunoSEQ multiplex PCR, the repertoire was profiled, and TCRdb retains in-frame clones only, with some absent. Here the sample spans about 30,000 clones, less than 65% being singletons. Sequencing input: NKG2D-high CD8+ T cells sorted from blood. This TCR was recovered from a human donor with alopecia areata. This chain uses TRBV14 with TRBJ1-4; D is undetermined. CDR3 region: CASSQVTSTNEKLFF. The CDR3 DNA sequence: TGTGCCAGCAGCCAAGTAACGTCAACTAATGAAAAACTGTTTTTT. Filled out from reference TRBV14 and TRBJ1-4, the complete variable domain reads EAGVTQFPSHSVIEKGQTVTLRCDPISGHDNLYWYRRVMGKEIKFLLHFVKESKQDESGMPNNRFLAERTGGTYSTLKVQPAELEDSGVYFCASSQVTSTNEKLFFGSGTQLSVL.